Listed below are T cell receptor beta chains from one sample, sequenced in a study of blood T cell repertoires in COVID-19. Generated by immunoSEQ multiplex PCR, the TCRdb table keeps only in-frame clones and is missing some. Of approximately 110,000 clones detected, roughly 87% appear once; the ten largest clones hold around 4.5%. The sequencing sample was made of peripheral blood. The receptor set was obtained from a man aged 50 to 59 with acute or convalescent COVID-19. Each CDR3 is given with its conserved first and last residue. The D gene is left open where the match is weak. Where a row states a size, it is once, few, many or the class of an expanded clone; other rows omit it.

>.|few|TRBJ1-5|TRBV2
CASSLARTKEPQHF
TGTGCCAGCAGTCTCGCCCGGACAAAAGAGCCCCAGCATTTT
>TRBD1|.|TRBJ1-1|TRBV2
CASSGQGLLNTEAFF
TGTGCCAGCAGTGGACAGGGGCTCCTGAACACTGAAGCTTTCTTT
>TRBD2|.|TRBJ2-1|TRBV11-3
CASNKGLAGRGNEQFF
TGTGCCAGCAACAAGGGACTAGCGGGCCGGGGGAATGAGCAGTTCTTC
>TRBD2|.|TRBJ2-1|TRBV6-5
CATRTGGYNEQFF
TGTGCCACCAGGACGGGGGGTTACAATGAGCAGTTCTTC
>.|.|TRBJ1-2|TRBV20-1
CSASSLGPYGYTF
TGCAGTGCTAGTAGCTTGGGCCCCTATGGCTACACCTTC
>TRBD2|.|TRBJ2-7|TRBV11-1
CASSRLAGTYEQYF
TGTGCCAGCAGTCGACTAGCGGGAACCTACGAGCAGTACTTC
>TRBD2|.|TRBJ2-2|TRBV3-1/TRBV3-2
CASSHGLAGHTGELFF
TGTGCCAGCAGCCACGGACTAGCGGGGCACACCGGGGAGCTGTTTTTT
>.|.|TRBJ2-7|TRBV15
CATSRALKGLPYYEQYF
TGTGCCACCAGCAGAGCCCTCAAGGGACTCCCTTACTACGAGCAGTACTTC
>TRBD2|.|TRBJ2-7|TRBV9
CASSPGTSGTYEQYF
TGTGCCAGCAGCCCCGGGACTAGCGGTACCTACGAGCAGTACTTC
>TRBD1|.|TRBJ2-6|TRBV11-1
CASSWTGQGANVLTF
TGTGCCAGCAGCTGGACAGGGCAAGGGGCCAACGTCCTGACTTTC
>.|few|TRBJ1-2|TRBV6-2/TRBV6-3
CASSTLANYGYTF
TGTGCCAGCAGTACCCTAGCTAACTATGGCTACACCTTC
>.|.|TRBJ2-2|TRBV5-1
CASGDRDTGELFF
TGCGCCAGCGGAGACAGAGACACCGGGGAGCTGTTTTTT
>.|.|TRBJ2-5|TRBV11-3
CASSWSAAQETQYF
TGTGCCAGCAGCTGGTCAGCGGCCCAGGAGACCCAGTACTTC
>TRBD1|.|TRBJ2-1|TRBV14
CASSQRRGLSANEQFF
TGTGCCAGCAGCCAACGAAGGGGGCTTAGTGCCAATGAGCAGTTCTTC
>TRBD2|.|TRBJ2-1|TRBV6-5
CASSYPGTSGFYSQFF
TGTGCCAGCAGTTACCCCGGGACTAGCGGGTTTTATTCGCAGTTCTTC
>.|.|TRBJ1-2|TRBV6-5
CASSLSQGRVDGYTF
TGTGCCAGCAGTTTATCTCAGGGGAGAGTAGATGGCTACACCTTC
>.|.|TRBJ2-3|TRBV9
CASNILSTDTQYF
TGTGCCAGCAATATCCTTAGCACAGATACGCAGTATTTT
>.|.|TRBJ1-3|TRBV7-6
CASSLEWGDRPLSGNTIYF
TGTGCCAGCAGCTTAGAATGGGGAGACAGGCCCCTCTCTGGAAACACCATATATTTT
>TRBD2|once|TRBJ2-1|TRBV28
CASSLSGSGNEQFF
TGTGCCAGCAGCCTTAGCGGGAGTGGGAATGAGCAGTTCTTC
>TRBD2|once|TRBJ2-2|TRBV7-8
CASRLPYRGGSGELFF
TGTGCCAGCAGACTCCCGTATCGGGGGGGATCCGGGGAGCTGTTTTTT
>.|.|TRBJ1-1|TRBV5-1
CASSLRGPEAFF
TGCGCCAGCAGCTTAAGGGGTCCTGAAGCTTTCTTT
>.|.|TRBJ1-6|TRBV6-5
CASKFVQGKGAPLHF
TGTGCCAGCAAGTTTGTACAGGGAAAGGGAGCACCCCTCCACTTT
>TRBD2|.|TRBJ2-1|TRBV10-1
CASAGTSGSDEQFF
TGCGCCAGCGCCGGGACTAGCGGGAGCGATGAGCAGTTCTTC
>.|.|TRBJ1-5|TRBV27
CASSISRDQPQHF
TGTGCCAGCAGCATATCCAGGGATCAGCCCCAGCATTTT
>.|once|TRBJ2-1|TRBV5-6
CASSLARGNEQFF
TGTGCCAGCAGCTTGGCTCGGGGAAATGAGCAGTTCTTC
>.|.|TRBJ2-6|TRBV18
CASSPNGFGANVLTF
TGTGCCAGCTCACCCAACGGGTTTGGGGCCAACGTCCTGACTTTC
>.|once|TRBJ1-2|TRBV7-9
CASSTPTAGNYGYTF
TGTGCCAGCAGCACACCAACGGCAGGGAACTATGGCTACACCTTC
>TRBD2|.|TRBJ2-5|TRBV7-3
CASSPDREGTQYF
TGTGCCAGCAGCCCAGATAGGGAGGGGACCCAGTACTTC
>.|.|TRBJ2-1|TRBV24-1
CATSDYSPGEQFF
TGTGCCACCAGTGATTATAGTCCTGGTGAGCAGTTCTTC
>.|.|TRBJ1-1|TRBV6-5
CASSYSTLSNTEAFF
TGTGCCAGCAGTTACTCAACCCTATCGAACACTGAAGCTTTCTTT
>TRBD1|.|TRBJ2-2|TRBV6-5
CASSRDRLRTGELFF
TGTGCCAGCAGTAGGGACAGACTAAGGACCGGGGAGCTGTTTTTT
>.|.|TRBJ1-3|TRBV11-3
CASSSRQAGNTIYF
TGTGCCAGCAGCAGTAGACAGGCTGGAAACACCATATATTTT
>.|.|TRBJ1-5|TRBV10-3
CAIRGIINQPQHF
TGTGCCATACGAGGGATTATCAATCAGCCCCAGCATTTT
>TRBD1|.|TRBJ1-3|TRBV11-2
CASSRTGDSGNTIYF
TGTGCCAGCAGCCGGACAGGCGACTCTGGAAACACCATATATTTT
>.|few|TRBJ1-5|TRBV18
CASSPSSNQPQHF
TGTGCCAGCTCACCTTCGAGCAATCAGCCCCAGCATTTT
>TRBD1|.|TRBJ1-2|TRBV28
CASSLGQGRYGYTF
TGTGCCAGCAGTTTGGGACAGGGGAGGTATGGCTACACCTTC
>.|.|TRBJ1-1|TRBV12-5
CASGLASRFAFF
TGTGCTAGTGGTTTGGCCTCCCGGTTCGCTTTCTTT
>.|.|TRBJ2-5|TRBV20-1
CSASRLGSRQETQYF
TGCAGTGCTAGTCGCCTCGGGAGCCGGCAAGAGACCCAGTACTTC
>.|.|TRBJ1-2|TRBV6-1
CASSSNYGYTF
TGTGCCAGCAGTTCGAACTATGGCTACACCTTC
>.|.|TRBJ2-3|TRBV24-1
CATSETTGTQYF
TGTGCCACCAGTGAAACTACAGGTACGCAGTATTTT
>TRBD1|.|TRBJ1-4|TRBV3-1/TRBV3-2
CASSYRTGVEKLFF
TGTGCCAGCAGCTATCGGACAGGGGTTGAAAAACTGTTTTTT
>.|.|TRBJ2-7|TRBV6-5
CASIHLEAGYEQYF
TGTGCCAGCATCCACCTGGAGGCGGGCTACGAGCAGTACTTC
>TRBD2|.|TRBJ2-1|TRBV27
CASSLLAAYNEQFF
TGTGCCAGCAGTTTACTAGCGGCCTACAATGAGCAGTTCTTC
>.|.|TRBJ1-4|TRBV19
CASSSSTTNEKLFF
TGTGCCAGTAGCTCCAGTACAACTAATGAAAAACTGTTTTTT
>.|.|TRBJ2-3|TRBV6-5
CAGSYSGVDTQYF
TGTGCCGGCAGTTACTCAGGGGTGGATACGCAGTATTTT
>TRBD2|.|TRBJ2-1|TRBV19
CASRLREAGDIEQFF
TGTGCCAGTAGACTTAGAGAAGCGGGAGACATTGAGCAGTTCTTC
>TRBD2|.|TRBJ2-1|TRBV7-3
CASSPSSGNNEQFF
TGTGCCAGCAGCCCCTCTAGCGGGAACAATGAGCAGTTCTTC
>.|.|TRBJ1-5|TRBV5-8
CASSLALGGTEPQHF
TGTGCCAGCAGCTTGGCCTTGGGGGGAACCGAGCCCCAGCATTTT
>.|.|TRBJ1-2|TRBV3-1/TRBV3-2
CASSRGTPHLRYTF
TGTGCCAGCAGCCGAGGGACACCTCACCTTCGCTACACCTTC
>.|.|TRBJ2-3|TRBV6-5
CASRRQSDTQYF
TGTGCCAGCAGACGACAATCAGATACGCAGTATTTT
>TRBD1|.|TRBJ1-4|TRBV11-2
CASSLGTGELFF
TGTGCCAGCAGCTTAGGTACAGGGGAACTGTTTTTT
>.|.|TRBJ1-6|TRBV4-1
CASSQESGHSPLYF
TGCGCCAGCAGCCAAGAGTCTGGCCATTCACCCCTCTACTTT
>.|.|TRBJ2-7|TRBV5-8
CASSLGGHHFTEQYF
TGTGCCAGCAGCTTGGGAGGGCACCACTTTACCGAGCAGTACTTC